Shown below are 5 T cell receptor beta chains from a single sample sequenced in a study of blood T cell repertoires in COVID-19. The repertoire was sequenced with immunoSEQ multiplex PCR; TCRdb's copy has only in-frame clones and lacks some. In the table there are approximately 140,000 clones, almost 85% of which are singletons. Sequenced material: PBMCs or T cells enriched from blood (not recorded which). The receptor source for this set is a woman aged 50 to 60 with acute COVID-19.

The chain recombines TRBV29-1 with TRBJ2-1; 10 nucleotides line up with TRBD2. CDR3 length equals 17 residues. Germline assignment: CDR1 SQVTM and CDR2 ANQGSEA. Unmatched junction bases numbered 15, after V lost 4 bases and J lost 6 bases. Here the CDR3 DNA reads TGCAGCGTTGTGTTGTTAGCGGGAGGCCCTTCGGGCAATGAGCAGTTCTTC. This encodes CSVVLLAGGPSGNEQFF.

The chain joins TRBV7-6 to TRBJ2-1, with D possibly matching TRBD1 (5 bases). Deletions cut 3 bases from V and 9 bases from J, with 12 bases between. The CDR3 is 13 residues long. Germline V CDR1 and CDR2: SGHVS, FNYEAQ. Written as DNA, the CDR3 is TGTGCCAGCAGCTTTTCACAGGTCGGTGAGCAGTTCTTC. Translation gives CASSFSQVGEQFF.

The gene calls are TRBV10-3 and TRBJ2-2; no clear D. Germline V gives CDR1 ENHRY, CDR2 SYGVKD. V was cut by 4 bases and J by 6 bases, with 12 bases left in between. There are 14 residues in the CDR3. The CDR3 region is CAISGSSRSGELFF. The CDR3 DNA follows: TGTGCCATCAGTGGTTCTAGTCGGTCCGGGGAGCTGTTTTTT.

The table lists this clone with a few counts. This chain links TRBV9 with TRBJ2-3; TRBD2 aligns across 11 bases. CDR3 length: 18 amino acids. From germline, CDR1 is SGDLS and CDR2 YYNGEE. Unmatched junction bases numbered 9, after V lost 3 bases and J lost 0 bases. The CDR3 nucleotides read TGTGCCAGCAGCGCCCGGGGGACTAGCGGCTCTAGCACAGATACGCAGTATTTT. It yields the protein CASSARGTSGSSTDTQYF.

The CDR3 reads CASNPTENYGYTF. The CDR3, as DNA: TGTGCCAGCAACCCGACAGAAAACTATGGCTACACCTTC. The chain recombines TRBV2 with TRBJ1-2, with D tentatively TRBD1 (5 bases). Germline V lookup: CDR1 SNHLY, CDR2 FYNNEI. Trimming took off 7 bases at V and 2 bases at J, with 11 bases between the two ends. The CDR3 consists of 13 residues. Variable domain in full (rest from reference TRBV2 and TRBJ1-2): EPEVTQTPSHQVTQMGQEVILRCVPISNHLYFYWYRQILGQKVEFLVSFYNNEISEKSEIFDDQFSVERPDGSNFTLKIRSTKLEDSAMYFCASNPTENYGYTFGSGTRLTVV.